Each of the 30 T cell receptor beta chains below was sequenced from the same sample in a study of cytotoxic CD8 clonotypes in ibrutinib-treated CLL. TCRdb keeps only in-frame clones here, not all; method: immunoSEQ multiplex PCR. The sample lists roughly 45,000 clones, 65% seen once, with roughly a fifth in the top ten. Sequencing was performed on PBMCs, taken after 24 months of ibrutinib treatment. These receptors originate from a human donor with chronic lymphocytic leukemia.

There are many counts of this clone. The chain is built from TRBV6-5 and TRBJ1-2; a possible D gene is TRBD1 (5 bases). The CDR3 runs 12 residues. Trimming took off 5 bases at V and 7 bases at J, with 11 bases between the two ends. Germline V CDR1 and CDR2: MNHEY, SVGAGI. CDR3 bases: TGTGCCAGCAGTAACGGACACCTTGGCTACACCTTC. Translated: CASSNGHLGYTF.

The rearrangement links TRBV30 to TRBJ1-6; a weak D match, TRBD1 (5 bases). The CDR3 is 15 amino acids. Germline V gene lookup returns CDR1 GTSNPN and CDR2 SVGIG (reference sequence). V was clipped by 3 bases and J by 4 bases, with 13 bases between them. The CDR3 region has the DNA TGTGCCTGGAGGTATAGGACATCGTATAATTCACCCCTCCACTTT. Its translation: CAWRYRTSYNSPLHF. The variable domain in full, completed from reference TRBV30 and TRBJ1-6, reads SQTIHQWPATLVQPVGSPLSLECTVEGTSNPNLYWYRQAAGRGLQLLFYSVGIGQISSEVPQNLSASRPQDRQFILSSKKLLLSDSGFYLCAWRYRTSYNSPLHFGNGTRLTVT.

The genes are TRBV28 and TRBJ2-3; 12 bases agree with TRBD2. This CDR3 has 19 amino acids. Unmatched junction bases numbered 12, after V lost 2 bases and J lost 3 bases. Germline values: CDR1 MDHEN, CDR2 SYDVKM. CDR3 sequence: CASSLHRLAGVGITDTQYF. The CDR3 DNA reads TGTGCCAGCAGTTTACACCGACTAGCGGGAGTGGGTATAACAGATACGCAGTATTTT.

Only a few counts were recorded for this clone. The chain joins TRBV9 to TRBJ2-7; D not resolved. Trimming removed 4 bases at V and 6 bases at J, with 14 bases between. This CDR3 spans 13 amino acids. Looked up from germline, CDR1 is SGDLS and CDR2 is YYNGEE. CDR3 nucleotides: TGTGCCAGCAGCCCGCCGCTCTCCCTCGAGCAGTACTTC. It specifies CASSPPLSLEQYF.

This clone appeared a few times. This sequence joins TRBV27 and TRBJ2-3; TRBD2 matches at 9 bases. J was trimmed by 2 bases and V by 6 bases; bases with no gene match: 9. This CDR3 is built from 16 residues. Germline CDR1 and CDR2: MNHEY and SMNVEV (reference sequence). The CDR3 sequence: CASRSRAGGPTDTQYF. The CDR3 DNA sequence: TGTGCCAGCAGATCACGGGCGGGAGGGCCCACAGATACGCAGTATTTT.

The V call is TRBV2, the J call TRBJ2-1; D may be TRBD1 or TRBD2 (5 bases each). The germline CDR1 and CDR2 sequences are SNHLY and FYNNEI. V lost 4 bases and J lost 11, with 15 bases in between. This CDR3 comprises 13 residues. CDR3 nucleotide sequence: TGTGCCAGCAGTGGAGTAGTGGGACCCAAGCAGTTCTTC. Its protein is CASSGVVGPKQFF.

The rearrangement joins TRBV4-2 to TRBJ1-2; 8 bases align to TRBD1. Germline V CDR1 and CDR2: LGHNA, YNFKEQ. The ends lost 0 bases at V and 4 bases at J; junction bases unmatched: 7. The CDR3 contains 16 residues. The CDR3 coding sequence is TGTGCCAGCAGCCAAGATCTGACAGGACAGGGCTATGGCTACACCTTC. Its protein is CASSQDLTGQGYGYTF.

V gene TRBV5-1 combines with J gene TRBJ2-7; D unclear. The CDR3 contains 13 residues. V lost 0 bases to trimming and J lost 3 bases, with 7 bases between them. The germline V gene has CDR1 SGHRS and CDR2 YFSETQ. The DNA for the CDR3 is TGCGCCAGCAGCTTGGAGGACGGCTACGAGCAGTACTTC. This gives the protein CASSLEDGYEQYF.

V and J are TRBV7-2 and TRBJ1-2, with D possibly being TRBD1 (6 bases). CDR1 is SGHTA, CDR2 FQGNSA, per germline. The V end was cut by 2 bases, the J end by 2 bases, with 6 bases between. CDR3 length equals 13 residues. CDR3 region: CASSLQGNYGYTF. CDR3 DNA: TGTGCCAGCAGCTTACAGGGGAACTATGGCTACACCTTC.

This chain joins TRBV2 and TRBJ2-7; 8 bases are shared with TRBD1. This CDR3 spans 14 amino acids. The germline V gene encodes CDR1 SNHLY and CDR2 FYNNEI. The J segment lost 3 bases and the V segment lost 2 bases, leaving 3 bases of the junction unmatched. This chain's CDR3 is CASSERTGYYEQYF. CDR3 in DNA: TGTGCCAGCAGTGAACGGACAGGGTACTACGAGCAGTACTTC.

The rearrangement uses TRBV28 and TRBJ2-7; 11 bases are shared with TRBD2. J lost 11 bases, V lost 2 bases, and 8 bases had no gene match. The CDR3 consists of 14 residues. CDR1 and CDR2 (germline): MDHEN, SYDVKM. The CDR3 DNA is TGTGCCAGCAGTTTACCCCGACTAGCGGGGCTGGAGTACTTC. This gives the protein CASSLPRLAGLEYF.

Ten or more counts support this clone. V gene TRBV13 combines with J gene TRBJ1-1, with D perhaps TRBD1 (5 bases). V was shortened by 2 bases and J by 5 bases, with 21 bases between the two germline ends. The V gene's germline CDR1 is PRHDT and CDR2 FYEKMQ (reference sequence). The CDR3 covers 17 residues. Written as DNA, the CDR3 is TGTGCCAGCAGCTTAATCAGTCGAGGATCAGGGTCGACTGAAGCTTTCTTT. As protein: CASSLISRGSGSTEAFF.

This clone was detected only a few times. V is TRBV29-1 and J is TRBJ2-2; 10 positions agree with TRBD1. In germline, CDR1 is SQVTM, CDR2 ANQGSEA. Trimming took 8 bases from V and 6 from J; bases not matched to a gene: 6. CDR3 length equals 13 residues. The CDR3 DNA sequence: TGCAGCACCGGGACAGGGGTTCCCGGGGAGCTGTTTTTT. The encoded protein is CSTGTGVPGELFF.

V gene TRBV19 combines with J gene TRBJ2-2; D is perhaps TRBD1 (6 bases). The V gene lost 0 bases and the J gene lost 6 bases, with 14 bases spanning the gap. Germline CDR1 LNHDA, CDR2 SQIVND (reference sequence). This CDR3 region has 16 residues. This CDR3 reads CASSIDLQGTPGELFF. The CDR3 DNA is TGTGCCAGTAGTATAGATCTTCAGGGGACGCCCGGGGAGCTGTTTTTT.

This clone was counted between two and nine times. V usage is TRBV28 and J usage is TRBJ1-5; 11 nucleotides align to TRBD1. The CDR3 is 13 residues long. CDR1 and CDR2 from the germline V gene are MDHEN and SYDVKM. J lost 6 bases, V lost 8 bases, and 3 bases had no gene match. Here the CDR3 reads CASGQGASQPQHF. CDR3 in DNA: TGTGCCAGCGGACAGGGGGCGAGTCAGCCCCAGCATTTT. Complete variable domain (other parts from reference TRBV28 and TRBJ1-5): DVKVTQSSRYLVKRTGEKVFLECVQDMDHENMFWYRQDPGLGLRLIYFSYDVKMKEKGDIPEGYSVSREKKERFSLILESASTNQTSMYLCASGQGASQPQHFGDGTRLSIL.

On this clone itself: Additional DNA sequences in this sample encode the identical CDR3. The rearrangement uses TRBV18 and TRBJ1-5; D perhaps matches TRBD1 (5 bases). The germline V gene has CDR1 KGHSH and CDR2 LQKENI. Trimming took off 4 bases at V and 9 bases at J, with 10 bases between the two ends. The CDR3 runs 12 residues. The CDR3 DNA reads TGTGCCAGCTCACTAGATCAGGGGCCCCAGCATTTT. Translation: CASSLDQGPQHF. The variable domain in full, completed from reference TRBV18 and TRBJ1-5, reads NAGVMQNPRHLVRRRGQEARLRCSPMKGHSHVYWYRQLPEEGLKFMVYLQKENIIDESGMPKERFSAEFPKEGPSILRIQQVVRGDSAAYFCASSLDQGPQHFGDGTRLSIL.

The chain links TRBV5-8 to TRBJ2-7; D could derive from TRBD1 or TRBD2 (5 bases each). Looked up from germline, CDR1 is SGHTS and CDR2 is YDEGEE. CDR3 length equals 13 residues. Trimming removed 1 base at V and 5 bases at J, with 10 bases between. The CDR3 is CASSLRWGHEQYF. CDR3 nucleotides: TGTGCCAGCAGCTTGAGGTGGGGACACGAGCAGTACTTC.

J is TRBJ1-5 and V is TRBV6-1, with TRBD1 matching over 8 bases. The germline V gene has CDR1 MNHNS and CDR2 SASEGT. After removal of 4 bases from V and 7 bases from J, the junction contained 12 bases not matched to a gene. This CDR3 is 16 amino acids long. The CDR3 nucleotides read TGTGCCAGCAGTGTTATTCAGGGGGCCCTCAGGCAGCCCCAGCATTTT. It encodes CASSVIQGALRQPQHF.

This chain joins TRBV29-1 and TRBJ1-1; a weak D match, TRBD1 (6 bases). Germline V gene sequence: CDR1 SQVTM, CDR2 ANQGSEA. CDR3 length: 11 amino acids. V lost 6 bases to trimming and J lost 6 bases, with 11 bases between them. CDR3 nucleotide sequence: TGCAGCGTAGGGGACACTGCTGAAGCTTTCTTT. Translating it yields CSVGDTAEAFF.

The chain carries TRBV6-1 and TRBJ2-7; TRBD1 might be the D (5 bases). CDR1 and CDR2 (germline): MNHNS, SASEGT. V was shortened by 7 bases and J by 2 bases, with 18 bases between the two germline ends. The CDR3 contains 15 residues. The CDR3 is CASKGKGLTTYEQYF. For the CDR3, the DNA is TGTGCCAGCAAAGGGAAGGGGCTGACAACCTACGAGCAGTACTTC.

The J gene is TRBJ1-6, the V gene TRBV2; D unclear. Germline CDR1 SNHLY, CDR2 FYNNEI. V was cut by 3 bases and J by 0 bases, with 15 bases left in between. The CDR3 spans 18 residues. The CDR3: CASSDPMENGSYNSPLHF. The CDR3 DNA follows: TGTGCCAGCAGTGACCCAATGGAGAACGGCTCCTATAATTCACCCCTCCACTTT. Filled out from reference TRBV2 and TRBJ1-6, the complete variable domain reads EPEVTQTPSHQVTQMGQEVILRCVPISNHLYFYWYRQILGQKVEFLVSFYNNEISEKSEIFDDQFSVERPDGSNFTLKIRSTKLEDSAMYFCASSDPMENGSYNSPLHFGNGTRLTVT.

The chain uses TRBV5-1 and TRBJ1-1, with D possibly TRBD1 on 5 matching bases. The CDR3 is made up of 14 amino acids. Germline lookup yields CDR1 SGHRS and CDR2 YFSETQ. Trimming removed 2 bases from V and 4 bases from J, with 12 bases in between. CDR3 nucleotide sequence: TGCGCCAGCAGCTTTGGGTTAAGGGGCACTGAAGCTTTCTTT. The encoded protein is CASSFGLRGTEAFF.

This chain joins TRBV7-8 and TRBJ1-5; 8 bases match TRBD1. The V and J ends lost 1 base and 1 base, in that order; junction bases with no gene match: 6. The CDR3 totals 17 residues. Per germline, CDR1 SGHVS and CDR2 FQNEAQ. CDR3 in DNA: TGTGCCAGCAGCTTAGTGGCAGGGGGCTGGAGCAATCAGCCCCAGCATTTT. The encoded protein is CASSLVAGGWSNQPQHF.

J is TRBJ1-5 and V is TRBV28; 8 nucleotides match TRBD1. This CDR3 contains 14 residues. V lost 3 bases, J lost 7 bases, and 5 bases stayed unmatched. In germline, CDR1 is MDHEN, CDR2 SYDVKM. The CDR3 sequence: CASSFDRGDQPQHF. Written as DNA, the CDR3 is TGTGCCAGCAGTTTCGACAGGGGTGACCAGCCCCAGCATTTT. The complete variable domain, with remaining parts taken from reference TRBV28 and TRBJ1-5, reads DVKVTQSSRYLVKRTGEKVFLECVQDMDHENMFWYRQDPGLGLRLIYFSYDVKMKEKGDIPEGYSVSREKKERFSLILESASTNQTSMYLCASSFDRGDQPQHFGDGTRLSIL.

This chain links TRBV27 with TRBJ1-1, with D perhaps matching TRBD1 (6 bases). Germline loops: CDR1 MNHEY, CDR2 SMNVEV (reference sequence). V was shortened by 6 bases and J by 5 bases, with 19 bases between the two germline ends. The length of the CDR3 is 15 residues. CDR3 nucleotide sequence: TGTGCCAGCAGCGCAGGGGTGATGGGGAAAACTGAAGCTTTCTTT. Translated, it gives CASSAGVMGKTEAFF.

The genes are TRBV7-2 and TRBJ2-5; 11 nucleotides align to TRBD2. The germline gives CDR1 SGHTA, CDR2 FQGNSA. This CDR3 has 17 amino acids. V shed 1 base, J shed 3 bases, and the junction held 7 bases outside the gene matches. CDR3 region: CASSLGGRGLAEETQYF. The DNA of the CDR3 is TGTGCCAGCAGCTTAGGTGGTAGGGGACTAGCGGAAGAGACCCAGTACTTC. The complete variable domain, with remaining parts taken from reference TRBV7-2 and TRBJ2-5, reads GAGVSQSPSNKVTEKGKDVELRCDPISGHTALYWYRQSLGQGLEFLIYFQGNSAPDKSGLPSDRFSAERTGGSVSTLTIQRTQQEDSAVYLCASSLGGRGLAEETQYFGPGTRLLVL.

The rearrangement joins TRBV27 to TRBJ2-7; the D is unclear. Germline CDR1 and CDR2: MNHEY and SMNVEV (reference sequence). V lost 2 bases and J 4 bases, leaving 12 bases between the germline ends. This CDR3 is built from 14 residues. This chain's CDR3 is CASSLTPRWYEQYF. The CDR3 nucleotides are TGTGCCAGCAGTTTAACTCCGAGGTGGTACGAGCAGTACTTC.

The chain links TRBV9 to TRBJ2-7; possibly TRBD2 for D (6 bases). The CDR3 extends over 13 amino acids. V was cut by 1 base and J by 7 bases, with 12 bases left in between. Germline V gene sequence: CDR1 SGDLS, CDR2 YYNGEE. This chain's CDR3 is CASSVTSMGEQYF. CDR3 coding DNA: TGTGCCAGCAGCGTAACTAGCATGGGAGAGCAGTACTTC.

The chain has TRBV4-1 and TRBJ1-3, with D possibly being TRBD1 (6 bases). The CDR3 runs to 16 residues. V lost 0 bases to trimming and J lost 3 bases, with 12 bases between them. From germline, CDR1 is MGHRA and CDR2 YSYEKL. The CDR3 DNA is TGCGCCAGCAGCCAAGATAAGAGCAGGGGTGGAAACACCATATATTTT. The encoded protein is CASSQDKSRGGNTIYF.

The rearrangement links TRBV28 to TRBJ2-7; tentatively, D is TRBD2 (6 bases). This CDR3 spans 15 amino acids. Trimming took off 4 bases at V and 4 bases at J, with 17 bases between the two ends. CDR1 and CDR2 (germline): MDHEN, SYDVKM. The CDR3 loop is CASSSFPRGWYEQYF. The CDR3 coding sequence is TGTGCCAGCAGTTCCTTCCCTCGGGGGTGGTACGAGCAGTACTTC.